The 13 T cell receptor beta chains reported below all come from one sample, sequenced in a study of T cell changes during pregnancy in multiple sclerosis. Libraries were prepared by immunoSEQ multiplex PCR; TCRdb keeps only in-frame clonotypes and omits some of them. The sample yields 65,000 to 70,000 clones, 85% to 95% seen once. The sample was peripheral blood, taken in the third trimester of pregnancy. These receptors were obtained from a female donor in good health, enrolled as a control in a pregnancy study.

The CDR3 loop is CASSMGREWVDTQYF. The CDR3 nucleotides are TGTGCCAGTAGTATGGGGCGGGAGTGGGTAGATACGCAGTATTTT. The chain links TRBV19 to TRBJ2-3; 7 positions match TRBD2. Trimming removed 3 bases from V and 5 bases from J; junction bases left unmatched: 8. Germline V lookup: CDR1 LNHDA, CDR2 SQIVND (reference sequence). The CDR3 sequence is 15 residues long.

This clone was seen at least ten times. The rearrangement joins TRBV4-3 to TRBJ2-7; 9 bases match TRBD2. V shed 2 bases and J 1 base; nucleotides not matched to a gene: 3. The germline CDR1 and CDR2 sequences are LGHNA and YSLEER. This CDR3 region has 15 residues. The CDR3 reads CASSQRLAESYEQYF. In DNA form, the CDR3 reads TGCGCCAGCAGCCAACGACTAGCGGAGTCCTACGAGCAGTACTTC.

The chain joins TRBV19 to TRBJ2-3; D perhaps matches TRBD2 (6 bases). From germline, CDR1 is LNHDA and CDR2 SQIVND (reference sequence). The CDR3 contains 15 residues. Trimming left V 6 bases short and J 3 bases short, with 16 bases between. CDR3 loop: CASSMGGLGTDTQYF. The CDR3 DNA reads as TGTGCCAGTAGCATGGGGGGACTTGGAACAGATACGCAGTATTTT.

V gene TRBV7-6 combines with J gene TRBJ2-2; D possibly corresponds to TRBD2 (6 bases). V was clipped by 5 bases and J by 6 bases, with 16 bases between them. Germline CDR1 and CDR2: SGHVS and FNYEAQ. The CDR3 spans 15 residues. This chain's CDR3 is CASSPTVWGAGELFF. CDR3 nucleotides: TGTGCCAGCAGCCCGACGGTCTGGGGGGCCGGGGAGCTGTTTTTT.

This clone was found once. In DNA form, the CDR3 reads TGTGCCAGCAGTCCAGGGGGCGCAGGGCAGCCCCAGCATTTT. Translation: CASSPGGAGQPQHF. J is TRBJ1-5 and V is TRBV6-5; TRBD1 aligns across 8 bases. Trimming at V came to 5 bases and at J to 7 bases, leaving 7 bases not matched to a gene. There are 14 residues in the CDR3. Looked up from germline, CDR1 is MNHEY and CDR2 is SVGAGI.

The chain links TRBV9 to TRBJ2-7, with 7 bases identical to TRBD1. This CDR3 contains 15 residues. Germline V gene lookup returns CDR1 SGDLS and CDR2 YYNGEE. V lost 0 bases and J lost 3; bases outside the gene matches: 6. The CDR3 loop reads CASSVGGTALYEQYF. CDR3 in DNA: TGTGCCAGCAGCGTAGGGGGGACAGCTCTCTACGAGCAGTACTTC.

The genes are TRBV19 and TRBJ2-7, with 9 bases aligning to TRBD1. The V gene's germline CDR1 is LNHDA and CDR2 SQIVND (reference sequence). There are 18 residues in the CDR3. V lost 4 bases to trimming and J lost 0 bases; unmatched junction nucleotides: 13. The CDR3 DNA reads TGTGCCAGTAGTAGAAACAGGGGGCTCGCTACGAGCTCCTACGAGCAGTACTTC. Amino acids: CASSRNRGLATSSYEQYF.

The gene calls are TRBV9 and TRBJ2-1; D might be TRBD1 (6 bases). CDR3 length: 15 amino acids. V was pared by 0 bases and J by 4 bases, with 11 bases between. The germline CDR1 and CDR2 sequences are SGDLS and YYNGEE. CDR3 in DNA: TGTGCCAGCAGCGTAGGGACAGCCTCGTACAATGAGCAGTTCTTC. Amino acid sequence: CASSVGTASYNEQFF.

This chain uses TRBV7-9 with TRBJ2-1; D is possibly TRBD2 (6 bases). The V end lost 5 bases, the J end lost 0 bases, and 23 bases lay between the germline ends. This CDR3 comprises 19 residues. Germline V gives CDR1 SEHNR, CDR2 FQNEAQ (reference sequence). The CDR3 protein is CASSPGSGLQRGSYNEQFF. The DNA for the CDR3 is TGTGCCAGCAGCCCTGGCTCGGGACTGCAAAGAGGCTCCTACAATGAGCAGTTCTTC. The full variable domain, in which reference TRBV7-9 and TRBJ2-1 provide the parts outside the CDR3, is DTGVSQNPRHKITKRGQNVTFRCDPISEHNRLYWYRQTLGQGPEFLTYFQNEAQLEKSRLLSDRFSAERPKGSFSTLEIQRTEQGDSAMYLCASSPGSGLQRGSYNEQFFGPGTRLTVL.

The CDR3 loop reads CASSLWSIGQGGGYTF. In nucleotides, the CDR3 is TGTGCCAGCAGTTTATGGTCTATAGGGCAGGGAGGAGGCTACACCTTC. V usage is TRBV28 and J usage is TRBJ1-2, with TRBD1 as a possible D gene (5 bases). The CDR3 sequence is 16 residues long. Germline loops: CDR1 MDHEN, CDR2 SYDVKM. V was pared by 0 bases and J by 8 bases, with 19 bases between.

V is TRBV11-2 and J is TRBJ1-1; the match to TRBD1 covers 7 bases. CDR1 and CDR2 (germline): SGHAT, FQNNGV. The CDR3 totals 13 residues. With 4 bases clipped from V and 8 bases from J, the junction kept 7 bases outside the gene matches. DNA for the CDR3: TGTGCCAGCAGCTCCGACAGGGATGGGGAAGCTTTCTTT. Amino acids: CASSSDRDGEAFF.

The chain uses TRBV4-1 and TRBJ2-5, with 11 positions matching TRBD1. Trimming cost V 0 bases and J 4 bases; bases outside gene matches: 7. This CDR3 contains 17 residues. Germline V gene lookup returns CDR1 MGHRA and CDR2 YSYEKL. DNA for the CDR3: TGCGCCAGCAGCCAAGAGAGAGGACAGGGGGCTGGAGAGACCCAGTACTTC. Translating gives CASSQERGQGAGETQYF.

The rearrangement uses TRBV11-2 and TRBJ1-1; possibly TRBD1 for D (5 bases). V lost 6 bases and J lost 1, with 15 bases in between. The CDR3 has 15 amino acids. Germline V gives CDR1 SGHAT, CDR2 FQNNGV. Here the CDR3 DNA reads TGTGCCAGCAGAATCCCCAGGGATGGGAACACTGAAGCTTTCTTT. It specifies CASRIPRDGNTEAFF.